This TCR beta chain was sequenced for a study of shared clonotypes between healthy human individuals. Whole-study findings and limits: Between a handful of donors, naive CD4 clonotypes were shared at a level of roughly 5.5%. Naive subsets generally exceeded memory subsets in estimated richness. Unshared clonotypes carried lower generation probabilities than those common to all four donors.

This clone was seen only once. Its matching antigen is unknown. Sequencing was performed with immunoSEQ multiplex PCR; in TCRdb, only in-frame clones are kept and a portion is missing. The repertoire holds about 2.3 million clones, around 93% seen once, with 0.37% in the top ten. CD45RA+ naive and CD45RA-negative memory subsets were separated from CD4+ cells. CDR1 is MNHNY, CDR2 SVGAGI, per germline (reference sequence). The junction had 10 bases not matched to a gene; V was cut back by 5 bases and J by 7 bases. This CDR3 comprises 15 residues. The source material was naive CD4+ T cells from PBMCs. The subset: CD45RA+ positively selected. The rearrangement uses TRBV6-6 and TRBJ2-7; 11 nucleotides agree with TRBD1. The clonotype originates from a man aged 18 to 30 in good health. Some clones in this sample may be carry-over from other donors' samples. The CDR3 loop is CASSPSGTGGLEQYF. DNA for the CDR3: TGTGCCAGCAGTCCTTCGGGGACAGGGGGTCTAGAGCAGTACTTC.